The next 13 T cell receptor beta chains were all read from a single sample in a study of blood T cell repertoires in COVID-19. Data came from immunoSEQ multiplex PCR; TCRdb stores just in-frame clones and leaves some out. The table lists fewer than 100,000 clones, over 75% of them singletons. Sample: peripheral blood. The origin of the receptors is a man between 60 and 70 years old with acute or convalescent COVID-19.

This sequence joins TRBV6-5 and TRBJ1-5, with TRBD1 matching 11 bases. Germline V CDR1 and CDR2: MNHEY, SVGAGI. The CDR3 length is 15 residues. With V trimmed by 6 bases and J by 3 bases, 4 bases remained unmatched. The DNA of the CDR3 is TGTGCCAGCAGAAGGACAGGGGGCGACAATCAGCCCCAGCATTTT. It codes for CASRRTGGDNQPQHF.

V gene TRBV3-1 (or the pseudogene TRBV3-2) combines with J gene TRBJ2-1, with a tentative D call TRBD2 (7 bases). Germline values: CDR1 LGHDT, CDR2 YNNKEL (reference sequence). Trimming took off 1 base at V and 8 bases at J, with 12 bases between the two ends. The CDR3 sequence is 14 residues long. DNA for the CDR3: TGTGCCAGCAGCCAAGTGGGGGGGGGCGATGAGCAGTTCTTC. Residues: CASSQVGGGDEQFF.

The chain couples TRBV7-2 to TRBJ2-7; D call uncertain. Trimming took 1 base from V and 4 from J, leaving 5 bases between them. This CDR3 has 12 amino acids. The germline V gene has CDR1 SGHTA and CDR2 FQGNSA. CDR3 sequence reads: CASSLERYEQYF. CDR3 nucleotides: TGTGCCAGCAGCTTAGAACGGTACGAGCAGTACTTC.

The CDR3: CASSILRNDNYGYTF. DNA for the CDR3: TGTGCCAGTAGTATTTTGAGGAACGATAACTATGGCTACACCTTC. The chain employs TRBV19 and TRBJ1-2; D ambiguous. Germline V gene lookup returns CDR1 LNHDA and CDR2 SQIVND (reference sequence). The CDR3 totals 15 residues. V lost 3 bases to trimming and J lost 1 base, with 12 bases between them.

V and J are TRBV2 and TRBJ2-1, with a tentative D call TRBD2 (5 bases). The CDR3 runs 13 residues. Germline V gene data show CDR1 as SNHLY and CDR2 as FYNNEI. Trimming pared 6 bases from V and 0 bases from J, leaving 6 bases between. CDR3 region: CASRGSSYNEQFF. The CDR3 DNA sequence: TGTGCCAGCAGGGGGAGCTCCTACAATGAGCAGTTCTTC.

The J gene is TRBJ2-1, the V gene TRBV19; D unresolved. The CDR3 extends over 14 amino acids. Trimming removed 5 bases at V and 2 bases at J, with 10 bases between. Germline-derived CDR1 and CDR2 are LNHDA and SQIVND (reference sequence). The CDR3 DNA sequence: TGTGCCAGTAGTGGTAGCCGCGCCTACAATGAGCAGTTCTTC. It is translated as CASSGSRAYNEQFF.

V and J are TRBV18 and TRBJ2-3, with D maybe TRBD2 (7 bases). Looked up from germline, CDR1 is KGHSH and CDR2 is LQKENI. V shed 6 bases and J shed 4 bases, with 17 bases lying between them. This CDR3 contains 15 residues. The CDR3 DNA reads as TGTGCCAGCTCGCCAGGGGCGGGAGATGCAGATACGCAGTATTTT. Protein sequence: CASSPGAGDADTQYF. Based on the CDR3 plus reference TRBV18 and TRBJ2-3, the full variable domain is NAGVMQNPRHLVRRRGQEARLRCSPMKGHSHVYWYRQLPEEGLKFMVYLQKENIIDESGMPKERFSAEFPKEGPSILRIQQVVRGDSAAYFCASSPGAGDADTQYFGPGTRLTVL.

This clone showed up just a few times. J is TRBJ2-6 and V is TRBV19; D ambiguous. The CDR3 is 17 amino acids. The germline V gene has CDR1 LNHDA and CDR2 SQIVND (reference sequence). V lost 4 bases and J 4 bases, leaving 17 bases between the germline ends. CDR3 sequence: CASSTQVISTGANVLTF. For the CDR3, the DNA is TGTGCCAGTAGTACCCAGGTTATCTCTACAGGGGCCAACGTCCTGACTTTC.

J is TRBJ2-5 and V is TRBV5-1; 12 bases line up with TRBD2. V lost 0 bases and J lost 0; bases outside the gene matches: 6. Germline CDR1 is SGHRS and CDR2 is YFSETQ. This CDR3 contains 18 residues. CDR3 in amino acids: CASSLGGLAGSYQETQYF. CDR3 sequence (DNA): TGCGCCAGCAGCTTGGGGGGACTAGCGGGCTCGTACCAAGAGACCCAGTACTTC.

The rearrangement joins TRBV9 to TRBJ1-1, with 9 bases matching TRBD1. CDR1 is SGDLS, CDR2 YYNGEE, per germline. This CDR3 is 15 amino acids long. V was clipped by 3 bases and J by 5 bases; unmatched bases: 8. The CDR3 DNA reads as TGTGCCAGCAGCGCGGCGGGACAGGGATTGACTGAAGCTTTCTTT. Its translation: CASSAAGQGLTEAFF. The full variable domain, its missing parts supplied by reference TRBV9 and TRBJ1-1, is DSGVTQTPKHLITATGQRVTLRCSPRSGDLSVYWYQQSLDQGLQFLIQYYNGEERAKGNILERFSAQQFPDLHSELNLSSLELGDSALYFCASSAAGQGLTEAFFGQGTRLTVV.

The chain couples TRBV27 to TRBJ2-7; TRBD2 is a possible D gene (6 bases). Germline V gene sequence: CDR1 MNHEY, CDR2 SMNVEV (reference sequence). V gave up 8 bases and J gave up 3 bases, with 8 bases separating them. The CDR3 is 11 residues long. The CDR3 DNA is TGTGCCAGCGGGAGGAGCTACGAGCAGTACTTC. As protein: CASGRSYEQYF.

This rearrangement joins TRBV5-1 to TRBJ2-1; TRBD2 might be the D (6 bases). This CDR3 is 14 amino acids long. V lost 5 bases and J 4 bases, leaving 13 bases between the germline ends. The V gene's germline CDR1 is SGHRS and CDR2 YFSETQ. CDR3 protein: CASSGGTDYNEQFF. The CDR3 DNA sequence: TGCGCCAGCAGTGGCGGGACTGATTACAATGAGCAGTTCTTC.

The rearrangement links TRBV7-2 to TRBJ2-2, with 9 positions matching TRBD1. The CDR3 runs 15 residues. The J segment lost 3 bases and the V segment lost 4 bases, leaving 3 bases of the junction unmatched. Germline CDR1 reads SGHTA; CDR2 reads FQGNSA. CDR3 DNA sequence: TGTGCCAGCAGCTACCGGACAGGGGACACCGGGGAGCTGTTTTTT. It codes for CASSYRTGDTGELFF.